This T cell receptor (beta chain) is drawn from a study of beta chain features in type 1 diabetes. Sort purity for all populations was recorded as exceeding 98%. This CDR3 contains 12 residues. Looked up from germline, CDR1 is SQVTM and CDR2 is ANQGSEA. This clone has only a few counts. The isolated RNA, all of it, was reverse transcribed, so expressed TCRB transcripts were what got sequenced. Repertoires were generated with immunoSEQ multiplex PCR, while TCRdb's copy carries only in-frame clones and drops some. Found here are around 450,000 clones, 11% of them singletons; the top ten hold roughly 0.046%.

Sample: naive CD4+ T cells from blood. The V call is TRBV29-1, the J call TRBJ2-5; a possible D gene is TRBD1 (5 bases). This sequence originates from a woman aged 18-35 years in good health. The CDR3 loop reads CGLRADRETQYF. CDR3 nucleotides: TGCGGCCTCAGGGCGGACCGAGAGACCCAGTACTTC.